Described below is a single TCR beta chain sequence and its context. The antigen it binds to is not known. The sample holds no much larger clone one base away, and base qualities are not on file. To prepare the library, the immunoSEQ multiplex PCR assay was applied. TCRdb carries this immuneACCESS record with in-frame sequences only. Its versions omit some clonotypes, under half of them owing to an unresolved V gene in the studies checked, with the rest unexplained. In this sample the table shows 540,000 or so clones, approximately 80% of which occur a single time. The leading ten clones occupy about 0.014% of the sample. The sample is drawn from a study of shared T cell receptors in the human thymus listed by TCRdb under 2021. Notes on the research overall: The study investigated the way shared, self-reactive T-cell receptor alpha chains are produced in the human thymus.

V sheds 5 bases and J sheds 5 bases, leaving 9 bases between their ends. CDR1 is given as MNHEY and CDR2 as SMNVEV, both from the germline V gene (reference sequence). CDR3 length: 12 amino acids, cysteine to phenylalanine. Of all the DNA, just the CDR3 is kept, 36 bases in frame from base 1. These records were also assigned to another study, of human thymus T cells. The second study also describes: In Finland, the donors were immunologically healthy infants who were having open corrective cardiac surgery for congenital heart defects. Thymus tissue was obtained as surgical resects removed during corrective cardiac surgery. V and J gene segment usage appeared biased in both thymic and peripheral blood repertoires. The related research reported highly overlapping thymic TCR repertoires among unrelated individuals. TCR alpha and beta repertoires from roughly 8 infant thymus samples and a few related peripheral blood samples were characterized in the study. The cohort included about 6 male and a couple of female infants, with donor ages spanning 7 to 244 days. Thymocytes were mechanically released from the tissue and were stored as pellets of about 9-33 million cells at -70 degrees C. A QIAsymphony instrument was used to extract genomic DNA from the frozen cell pellets. Using the immunoSEQ multiplex PCR assay, the TCRB and TCRAD loci were amplified from a standardized quantity of quality-controlled genomic DNA. The amplicons covered the V(D)J region and were long enough to include the CDR3 and to identify the V and J genes. Amplicon sequencing was performed on an Illumina platform through the commercial immunoSEQ service. Corrections for primer bias and sequencing errors followed previously described methods, while TCRAD and TCRB definitions were based on the IMGT database. Analysis of the repertoires was done with immunoSEQ Analyzer 3.0 and VDJTools and included basic statistics, V/J segment usage, diversity estimates, rarefaction and pairwise overlap. Diversity was estimated using the Chao1, ChaoE, Efron-Thisted, Shannon and inverse Simpson indices, and was also estimated on datasets down-sampled to the size of the smallest sample. For repertoire overlap, CDR3 nucleotide sequence, V gene and J gene had to match strictly, and clustering was done by Jaccard-based multidimensional scaling. On average, roughly 800,000 unique TCRB clonotypes were obtained from thymus samples, compared with about 86,000 from blood samples.

This TCR came from a boy in the first two years of life with a congenital heart defect. Donor details come from another sample of the same person, matched by shared clones. The sequence is built from TRBV27 and TRBJ2-5; a confident D gene designation cannot be given. The sequenced sample consisted of thymocytes. The nucleotide sequence is TGTGCCAGCAGTCCTACCAAGGAGACCCAGTACTTC. Its protein is CASSPTKETQYF.